One TCR beta chain is described in this entry. Its specificity is not known. TCRdb itself ran the RT-PCR reads through MiXCR, one entry per CDR3 protein. Counted here are roughly 670,000 distinct CDR3 sequences, less than 15% occurring once; the ten biggest clones make up 6% to 9.5%. These data originate in a study of response to subunit inactivated influenza vaccine. Study results and caveats: Few additional T cells are recruited per seasonal influenza vaccination, authors suggested.

Germline lookup yields CDR1 DFQATT and CDR2 SNEGSKA (reference sequence). The V gene lost 1 base and the J gene lost 3 bases, with 27 bases spanning the gap. This CDR3 comprises 19 residues. The sequencing used PBMCs from blood, collected around two weeks before vaccination. The TCR was taken from a man in his fifties who received an inactivated influenza vaccine. This chain uses TRBV20-1 with TRBJ2-5; D possibly corresponds to TRBD1 (10 bases). The CDR3 coding sequence is TGCAGTGCTAGAGTTTCCGACAGGGGGCTAGGACTAGCGAAAGAGACCCAGTACTTC. Translation gives CSARVSDRGLGLAKETQYF.